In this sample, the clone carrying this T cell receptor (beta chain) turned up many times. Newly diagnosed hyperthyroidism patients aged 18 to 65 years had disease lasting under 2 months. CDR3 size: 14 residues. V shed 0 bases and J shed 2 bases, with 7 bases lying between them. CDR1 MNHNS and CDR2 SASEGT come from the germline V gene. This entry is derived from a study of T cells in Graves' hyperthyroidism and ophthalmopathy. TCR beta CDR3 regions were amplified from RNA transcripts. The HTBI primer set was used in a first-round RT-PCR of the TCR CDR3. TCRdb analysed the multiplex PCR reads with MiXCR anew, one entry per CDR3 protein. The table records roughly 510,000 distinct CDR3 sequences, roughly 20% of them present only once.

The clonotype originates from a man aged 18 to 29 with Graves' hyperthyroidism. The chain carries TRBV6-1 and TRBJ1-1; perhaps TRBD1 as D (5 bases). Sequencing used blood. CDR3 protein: CASSEADSNTEAFF. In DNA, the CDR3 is TGTGCCAGCAGTGAAGCTGACAGCAACACTGAAGCTTTCTTT.